The 10 T cell receptor beta chains in this list originate from one sample, sequenced in a study of T cells after yellow fever vaccination. TCRdb reanalysed the 5' RACE reads using MiXCR and keeps one entry per CDR3 protein. There are hundreds of thousands of distinct CDR3 sequences in the sample; roughly 12% occur only once, and around an eighth lies in the top ten. Source: PBMCs, taken on the day of the yellow fever booster vaccination. All receptors derive from a man between 25 and 39 years old who received the YFV17D yellow fever vaccine.

The sample holds a few counts of this clonotype. The chain couples TRBV20-1 to TRBJ1-5; D is uncertain. This CDR3 contains 14 residues. V lost 1 base and J 1 base, leaving 8 bases between the germline ends. Germline values: CDR1 DFQATT, CDR2 SNEGSKA (reference sequence). In nucleotides, the CDR3 is TGCAGTGCTAGAGCCAGCTCCAGCAATCAGCCCCAGCATTTT. Protein: CSARASSSNQPQHF.

This clonotype was seen more than once but under ten times. The chain joins TRBV7-9 to TRBJ2-7; 7 nucleotides line up with TRBD2. V dropped 4 bases and J dropped 2; count of bases not matched to a gene: 14. The CDR3 totals 17 residues. Germline V gene sequence: CDR1 SEHNR, CDR2 FQNEAQ (reference sequence). In nucleotides, the CDR3 is TGTGCCAGCAGCTACGATTCTCGGGGGGATACAGCCTACGAGCAGTACTTC. This codes for CASSYDSRGDTAYEQYF.

With regard to this clonotype: The junction shows a germline mismatch at one end, possibly a read error. This CDR3 reads CASSFQTSGQETRYF. CDR3 bases: TGTGCCAGCAGCTTCCAGACTAGCGGACAAGAGACCCGGTACTTC. The chain employs TRBV7-6 and TRBJ2-5; 9 nucleotides match TRBD2. Germline assignment: CDR1 SGHVS and CDR2 FNYEAQ. The CDR3 totals 15 residues.

The sample holds a few counts of this clonotype. The V gene is TRBV10-3, the J gene TRBJ2-3; TRBD2 matches at 12 bases. The CDR3 runs to 18 residues. Germline V gene sequence: CDR1 ENHRY, CDR2 SYGVKD. Unmatched junction bases numbered 9, after V lost 2 bases and J lost 3 bases. CDR3 loop: CAISEKTSGRIPTDTQYF. The CDR3 nucleotides are TGTGCCATCAGTGAGAAGACTAGCGGGAGAATTCCTACAGATACGCAGTATTTT.

The V gene is TRBV20-1, the J gene TRBJ2-1, with D possibly being TRBD1 or TRBD2 (5 bases each). V lost 2 bases and J lost 5, with 10 bases in between. CDR3 size: 13 residues. CDR1 DFQATT and CDR2 SNEGSKA come from the germline V gene (reference sequence). In nucleotides, the CDR3 is TGCAGTGCTAGAATCCGGGGCCACAATGAGCAGTTCTTC. Encoded protein: CSARIRGHNEQFF.

This clonotype was found a few times. The chain couples TRBV29-1 to TRBJ2-4; D is unclear. The CDR3 loop spans 11 amino acids. V was clipped by 3 bases and J by 6 bases, with 6 bases between them. Germline values: CDR1 SQVTM, CDR2 ANQGSEA. Here the CDR3 DNA reads TGCAGCGTTGATGGCGGAAACATTCAGTACTTC. It encodes CSVDGGNIQYF.

This clonotype was seen only a few times. This chain connects TRBV20-1 to TRBJ1-1; D uncertain. The CDR3 extends over 15 amino acids. CDR1 and CDR2 from the germline V gene are DFQATT and SNEGSKA (reference sequence). With 3 bases removed from V and 5 bases from J, the gap between germline ends came to 19 bases. For the CDR3, the DNA is TGCAGTGCTAGTACCCGACTAGGGCGGGAGACTGAAGCTTTCTTT. Amino acids: CSASTRLGRETEAFF.

This chain connects TRBV18 to TRBJ2-7; 8 bases are a match to TRBD2. This CDR3 contains 15 residues. Germline values: CDR1 KGHSH, CDR2 LQKENI. J gave up 6 bases and V 6 bases, and 13 bases lay outside the gene matches. CDR3 bases: TGTGCCAGCTCGGTCAGCGGACTAGCTAAAGGCGAGCAGTACTTC. Translating it yields CASSVSGLAKGEQYF.

This clonotype has a handful of counts. A read error may produce the germline difference seen at one junction end. The CDR3 is CSAPYRSSGNTIYF. CDR3 bases: TGCAGTGCTCCTTACAGGAGCTCTGGGAACACCATATATTTT. The chain uses TRBV20-1 and TRBJ1-3; TRBD1 might be the D (5 bases). This CDR3 spans 14 amino acids. CDR1 is DFQATT, CDR2 SNEGSKA, per germline (reference sequence).

This clonotype turned up a few times. V usage is TRBV28 and J usage is TRBJ2-7; 14 bases align to TRBD2. The CDR3 runs to 18 residues. V shed 2 bases and J 1 base; nucleotides not matched to a gene: 7. The germline gives CDR1 MDHEN, CDR2 SYDVKM. The CDR3 loop is CASSLEGLAGVGSYEQYF. CDR3 bases: TGTGCCAGCAGTTTAGAGGGACTAGCGGGAGTTGGATCCTACGAGCAGTACTTC.